This passage covers 21 T cell receptor beta chains from one sample sequenced in a study of blood T cell repertoires in COVID-19. Profiling relied on immunoSEQ multiplex PCR, and the TCRdb table lists in-frame clones only, not all of them. Of roughly 130,000 clones listed, about 76% were seen once; the top ten hold about an eighth. Sequencing was carried out using peripheral blood. The receptor set was obtained from an elderly man with acute or convalescent COVID-19.

The rearrangement uses TRBV2 and TRBJ2-7, with 8 bases identical to TRBD1. With 4 bases clipped from V and 7 bases from J, the junction kept 12 bases outside the gene matches. The CDR3 runs 15 residues. Germline lookup yields CDR1 SNHLY and CDR2 FYNNEI. The CDR3 region is CASSGTQGAKGEQYF. In nucleotides, the CDR3 is TGTGCCAGCAGTGGAACCCAGGGGGCCAAAGGAGAGCAGTACTTC.

The chain couples TRBV19 to TRBJ2-6; D gene ambiguous. V was trimmed by 6 bases and J by 0 bases, leaving 12 bases between them. Germline assignment: CDR1 LNHDA and CDR2 SQIVND (reference sequence). CDR3 size: 16 residues. CDR3 DNA: TGTGCCAGTAGGGCAGTCGCCGTCTCTGGGGCCAACGTCCTGACTTTC. As protein: CASRAVAVSGANVLTF.

This sequence joins TRBV25-1 and TRBJ2-7; 8 nucleotides line up with TRBD1. The trim removed 4 bases at V and 0 bases at J, leaving 5 bases unmatched. The CDR3 totals 15 residues. Germline V gives CDR1 MGHDK, CDR2 SYGVNS. The CDR3 is CASSGTGGLSYEQYF. DNA of the CDR3: TGTGCCAGCAGTGGAACAGGGGGACTCTCCTACGAGCAGTACTTC.

CDR3 sequence reads: CASSLGGGADDTQYF. CDR3 DNA sequence: TGCGCCAGCAGCTTAGGCGGGGGGGCCGATGATACGCAGTATTTT. The rearrangement joins TRBV5-1 to TRBJ2-3; TRBD2 matches at 9 bases. The J segment lost 6 bases and the V segment lost 2 bases, leaving 7 bases of the junction unmatched. The CDR3 has 15 amino acids. Germline V gene lookup returns CDR1 SGHRS and CDR2 YFSETQ.

This rearrangement joins TRBV24-1 to TRBJ1-1; 9 nucleotides line up with TRBD1. J gave up 4 bases and V 5 bases, and 10 bases lay outside the gene matches. CDR1 is KGHDR and CDR2 is SFDVKD in the germline V gene. This CDR3 has 16 residues. The CDR3 is CATSVSPGQGGTEAFF. The CDR3 DNA reads as TGTGCCACCAGTGTGTCCCCGGGACAGGGAGGCACTGAAGCTTTCTTT.

This rearrangement joins TRBV11-3 to TRBJ2-1; D is ambiguous. The CDR3 spans 17 residues. CDR1 is SGHNT and CDR2 is YENEEA in the germline V gene. The V end was cut by 3 bases, the J end by 4 bases, with 19 bases between. In DNA, the CDR3 is TGTGCCAGCAGCTTCGATCCCAGGTCCGTCGGATACAATGAGCAGTTCTTC. It codes for CASSFDPRSVGYNEQFF.

V usage is TRBV5-4 and J usage is TRBJ2-5; possibly TRBD2 for D (7 bases). There are 16 residues in the CDR3. Trimming stripped 1 base from V and 7 bases from J, with 20 bases between. CDR1 and CDR2 from the germline V gene are SGHNT and YYREEE (reference sequence). Here the CDR3 DNA reads TGTGCCAGCAGCTTGAGGGGGGGCGCGGGGTCGGGGACCCAGTACTTC. This codes for CASSLRGGAGSGTQYF.

This clone appeared a few times. The rearrangement uses TRBV5-4 and TRBJ2-2; 8 bases match TRBD1. Losses at the gene ends were 4 bases for V and 0 bases for J; bases not matched to a gene: 8. The CDR3 runs 17 residues. Germline CDR1 is SGHNT and CDR2 is YYREEE (reference sequence). CDR3 DNA sequence: TGTGCCAGCAGCCCGTCGCCGGGACAGGCGAACACCGGGGAGCTGTTTTTT. Translating gives CASSPSPGQANTGELFF.

The chain employs TRBV5-8 and TRBJ2-3, with D possibly TRBD1 on 6 matching bases. Trimming cost V 0 bases and J 3 bases, with 8 bases left between them. The length of the CDR3 is 14 residues. The germline CDR1 and CDR2 sequences are SGHTS and YDEGEE. The CDR3 reads CASSLGDITDTQYF. CDR3 nucleotide sequence: TGTGCCAGCAGCTTGGGGGACATTACAGATACGCAGTATTTT.

V usage is TRBV5-5 and J usage is TRBJ2-1; D gene unclear. The CDR3 spans 15 residues. Between the trimmed V and J ends, which lost 3 bases and 7 bases, there was a span of 17 bases. CDR1 and CDR2 from the germline V gene are SGHKS and YYEKEE (reference sequence). CDR3 bases: TGTGCCAGCAGCTCTCGGGTTCGTCAAAATAATGAGCAGTTCTTC. It translates to CASSSRVRQNNEQFF.

The CDR3 bases are TGTGCCAGCAGCTTAGAATGGCAGGGTGTAGGCTACACCTTC. Encoded protein: CASSLEWQGVGYTF. V is TRBV7-2 and J is TRBJ1-2; tentatively, D is TRBD1 (5 bases). V lost 1 base, J lost 8 bases, and 14 bases lay in between. Germline values: CDR1 SGHTA, CDR2 FQGNSA. This CDR3 comprises 14 residues.

V and J are TRBV7-6 and TRBJ2-2, with a weak D call TRBD2 (6 bases). The CDR3 length is 12 residues. CDR1 is SGHVS, CDR2 FNYEAQ, per germline. The V gene lost 6 bases and the J gene lost 8 bases, with 10 bases spanning the gap. In DNA, the CDR3 is TGTGCCAGCAGAACCGGGGGTGGGGAGCTGTTTTTT. This translates into CASRTGGGELFF.

The genes are TRBV9 and TRBJ1-6; D gene uncertain. The germline V and J ends were trimmed by 4 bases and 10 bases, with 9 bases remaining between them. Germline-derived CDR1 and CDR2 are SGDLS and YYNGEE. The CDR3 extends over 12 amino acids. As DNA, the CDR3 is TGTGCCAGCAGCTCTTCCGGGTCACCCCTCCACTTT. This translates into CASSSSGSPLHF.

J is TRBJ2-1 and V is TRBV19; TRBD2 agrees at 10 bases. The length of the CDR3 is 13 residues. CDR1 is LNHDA, CDR2 SQIVND, per germline (reference sequence). V gave up 6 bases and J gave up 10 bases; unmatched junction bases: 6. This CDR3 is CASRPSGGSEQFF. DNA for the CDR3: TGTGCCAGTAGGCCTAGCGGGGGATCCGAGCAGTTCTTC.

This chain links TRBV4-1 with TRBJ1-5; D is unresolved. V lost 0 bases to trimming and J lost 3 bases, with 9 bases between them. Germline lookup yields CDR1 MGHRA and CDR2 YSYEKL. The CDR3 contains 15 residues. CDR3 bases: TGCGCCAGCAGCCAAGAGAACGGGATCAATCAGCCCCAGCATTTT. Its protein is CASSQENGINQPQHF.

V gene TRBV25-1 combines with J gene TRBJ2-1; tentative D call: TRBD1 (6 bases). Trimming cost V 6 bases and J 6 bases, with 15 bases left between them. The CDR3 contains 14 residues. Looked up from germline, CDR1 is MGHDK and CDR2 is SYGVNS. DNA of the CDR3: TGTGCCAGCAGCGCCCCCGGACAGTCCAATGAGCAGTTCTTC. The encoded protein is CASSAPGQSNEQFF. The variable domain in full, completed from reference TRBV25-1 and TRBJ2-1, reads EADIYQTPRYLVIGTGKKITLECSQTMGHDKMYWYQQDPGMELHLIHYSYGVNSTEKGDLSSESTVSRIRTEHFPLTLESARPSHTSQYLCASSAPGQSNEQFFGPGTRLTVL.

The chain has TRBV19 and TRBJ1-2; D uncertain. V dropped 8 bases and J dropped 6 bases, with 13 bases sitting between them. Germline values: CDR1 LNHDA, CDR2 SQIVND (reference sequence). The CDR3 length is 12 residues. In nucleotides, the CDR3 is TGTGCCAGTCTGCGGGGAACTGATGGCTACACCTTC. It translates to CASLRGTDGYTF.

The chain carries TRBV7-2 and TRBJ1-5; no clear D. This CDR3 has 12 residues. Trimming took 5 bases from V and 4 from J, leaving 6 bases between them. Germline assignment: CDR1 SGHTA and CDR2 FQGNSA. The DNA for the CDR3 is TGTGCCAGCAGCACCCAGAATCAGCCCCAGCATTTT. The encoded protein is CASSTQNQPQHF. Combining the CDR3 with reference TRBV7-2 and TRBJ1-5 gives the whole variable domain GAGVSQSPSNKVTEKGKDVELRCDPISGHTALYWYRQSLGQGLEFLIYFQGNSAPDKSGLPSDRFSAERTGGSVSTLTIQRTQQEDSAVYLCASSTQNQPQHFGDGTRLSIL.

CDR3: CASSISSYNEQFF. The CDR3 region has the DNA TGTGCCAGTAGTATATCCAGCTACAATGAGCAGTTCTTC. This chain uses TRBV19 with TRBJ2-1, with D uncertain. Germline CDR1 is LNHDA and CDR2 is SQIVND (reference sequence). This CDR3 has 13 residues. V lost 2 bases and J lost 3, with 5 bases in between.

The chain uses TRBV5-4 and TRBJ2-7; D is possibly TRBD1 (6 bases). The CDR3 runs to 14 residues. Germline V gives CDR1 SGHNT, CDR2 YYREEE (reference sequence). V was clipped by 4 bases and J by 3 bases, with 14 bases between them. The DNA for the CDR3 is TGTGCCAGCAGCCCTGGTAGACAGGTCTACGAGCAGTACTTC. As protein: CASSPGRQVYEQYF.

The chain couples TRBV2 to TRBJ2-6; D unresolved. Looked up from germline, CDR1 is SNHLY and CDR2 is FYNNEI. This CDR3 is built from 17 residues. With 5 bases removed from V and 2 bases from J, the gap between germline ends came to 16 bases. The CDR3 region is CASSIEFLPTGANVLTF. For the CDR3, the DNA is TGTGCCAGCAGTATAGAATTCCTACCCACTGGGGCCAACGTCCTGACTTTC.